This T cell receptor (beta chain) was documented in a study of cytomegalovirus exposure and HLA in healthy donors. Study results and limitations: Some public TCRs appeared in many individuals, while most sequences were rare. Reports credit the classifier with highly specific, highly sensitive diagnosis of cytomegalovirus status.

The germline gives CDR1 SGHTA, CDR2 FQGNSA. V was shortened by 5 bases and J by 2 bases, with 15 bases between the two germline ends. This CDR3 contains 15 residues. A word on this clone: The antigen remains undetermined.

Vbeta (60) and Jbeta (13) primers were used in the PCR. Using immunoSEQ multiplex PCR, the repertoire was profiled, and TCRdb retains in-frame clones only, with some absent. Here the sample spans approximately 170,000 clones, around three quarters being singletons. Donors consisted of healthy bone marrow donors. The clonotype comes from a young woman in good health and CMV-seronegative. This chain connects TRBV7-2 to TRBJ1-2; D remains unclear. Sequences were obtained from PBMCs. CDR3: CASSPQRVPNYGYTF. CDR3 sequence (DNA): TGTGCCAGCAGCCCGCAGCGGGTTCCAAACTATGGCTACACCTTC. Complete variable domain (other parts from reference TRBV7-2 and TRBJ1-2): GAGVSQSPSNKVTEKGKDVELRCDPISGHTALYWYRQSLGQGLEFLIYFQGNSAPDKSGLPSDRFSAERTGGSVSTLTIQRTQQEDSAVYLCASSPQRVPNYGYTFGSGTRLTVV.